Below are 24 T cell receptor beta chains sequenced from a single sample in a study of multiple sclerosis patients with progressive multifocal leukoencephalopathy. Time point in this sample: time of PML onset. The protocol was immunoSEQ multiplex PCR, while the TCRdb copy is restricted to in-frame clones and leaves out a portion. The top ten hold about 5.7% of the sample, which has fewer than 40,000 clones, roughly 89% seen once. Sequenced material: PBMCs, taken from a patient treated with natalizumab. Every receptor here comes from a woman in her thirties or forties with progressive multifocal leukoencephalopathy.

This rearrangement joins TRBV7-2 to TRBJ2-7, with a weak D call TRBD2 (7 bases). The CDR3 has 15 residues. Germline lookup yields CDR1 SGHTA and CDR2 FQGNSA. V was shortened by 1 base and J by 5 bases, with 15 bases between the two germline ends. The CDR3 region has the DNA TGTGCCAGCAGCTTAGTCGGGTGGGGGGGCGACGAGCAGTACTTC. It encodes CASSLVGWGGDEQYF.

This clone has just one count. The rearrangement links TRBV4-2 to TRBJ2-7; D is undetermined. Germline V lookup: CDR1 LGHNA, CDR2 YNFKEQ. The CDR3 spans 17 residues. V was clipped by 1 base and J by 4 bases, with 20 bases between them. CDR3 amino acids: CASSQGESNNNFYEQYF. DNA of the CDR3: TGTGCCAGCAGCCAAGGAGAGTCGAACAATAATTTTTACGAGCAGTACTTC.

CDR3 region: CASRGQGRDTQYF. CDR3 nucleotides: TGTGCCAGCAGGGGACAGGGGAGAGATACGCAGTATTTT. The chain uses TRBV6-5 and TRBJ2-3; TRBD1 matches 10 bases. J lost 5 bases, V lost 6 bases, and 2 bases had no gene match. In germline, CDR1 is MNHEY, CDR2 SVGAGI. This CDR3 spans 13 amino acids.

Written as DNA, the CDR3 is TGTGCCATCAGTGAAGACTTCTCCTACAATGAGCAGTTCTTC. It translates to CAISEDFSYNEQFF. V and J are TRBV10-3 and TRBJ2-1; D not resolved. The CDR3 runs to 14 residues. CDR1 is ENHRY, CDR2 SYGVKD, per germline. Trimming cost V 3 bases and J 0 bases, with 6 bases left between them.

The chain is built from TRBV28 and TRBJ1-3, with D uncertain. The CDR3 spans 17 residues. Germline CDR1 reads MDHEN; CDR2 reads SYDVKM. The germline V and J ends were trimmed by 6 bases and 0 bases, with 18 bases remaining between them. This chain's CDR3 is CASSSSVIQFSGNTIYF. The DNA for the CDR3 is TGTGCCAGCAGCTCTTCCGTTATACAGTTCTCTGGAAACACCATATATTTT.

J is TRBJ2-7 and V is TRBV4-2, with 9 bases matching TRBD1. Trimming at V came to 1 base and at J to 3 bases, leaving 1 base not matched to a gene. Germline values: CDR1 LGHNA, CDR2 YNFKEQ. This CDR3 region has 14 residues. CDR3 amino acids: CASSQGDRDYEQYF. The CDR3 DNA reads TGTGCCAGCAGCCAAGGGGACAGGGACTACGAGCAGTACTTC.

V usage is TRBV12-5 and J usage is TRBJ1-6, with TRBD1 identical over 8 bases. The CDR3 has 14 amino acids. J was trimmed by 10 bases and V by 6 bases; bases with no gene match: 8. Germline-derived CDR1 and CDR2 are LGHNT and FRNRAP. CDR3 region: CASGSRTGHSPLHF. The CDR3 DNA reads TGTGCTAGTGGGAGTCGGACAGGGCACTCACCCCTCCACTTT. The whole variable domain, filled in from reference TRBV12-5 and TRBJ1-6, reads DARVTQTPRHKVTEMGQEVTMRCQPILGHNTVFWYRQTMMQGLELLAYFRNRAPLDDSGMPKDRFSAEMPDATLATLKIQPSEPRDSAVYFCASGSRTGHSPLHFGNGTRLTVT.

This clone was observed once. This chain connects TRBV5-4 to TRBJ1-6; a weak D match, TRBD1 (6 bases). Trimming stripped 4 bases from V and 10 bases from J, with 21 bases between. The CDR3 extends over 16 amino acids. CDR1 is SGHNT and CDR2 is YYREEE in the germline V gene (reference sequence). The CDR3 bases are TGTGCCAGCAGCGAATCAGAGGGGGGCGTCGGGTCACCCCTCCACTTT. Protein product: CASSESEGGVGSPLHF.

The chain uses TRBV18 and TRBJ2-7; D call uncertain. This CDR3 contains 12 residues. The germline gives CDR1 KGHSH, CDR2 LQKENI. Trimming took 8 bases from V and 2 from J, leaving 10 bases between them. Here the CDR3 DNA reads TGTGCCAGCACTGGGTCGGCCTACGAGCAGTACTTC. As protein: CASTGSAYEQYF.

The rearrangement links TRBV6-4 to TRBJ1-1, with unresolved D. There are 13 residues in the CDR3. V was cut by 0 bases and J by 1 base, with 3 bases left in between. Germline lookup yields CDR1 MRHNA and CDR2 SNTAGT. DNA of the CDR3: TGTGCCAGCAGTGACTCGGAGAACACTGAAGCTTTCTTT. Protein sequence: CASSDSENTEAFF.

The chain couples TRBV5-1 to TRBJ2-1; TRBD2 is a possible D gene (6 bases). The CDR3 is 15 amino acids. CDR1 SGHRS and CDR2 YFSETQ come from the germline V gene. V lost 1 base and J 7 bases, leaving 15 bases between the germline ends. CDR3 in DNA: TGCGCCAGCAGCTTGAGTAGCGGTGAATGGAATGAGCAGTTCTTC. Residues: CASSLSSGEWNEQFF.

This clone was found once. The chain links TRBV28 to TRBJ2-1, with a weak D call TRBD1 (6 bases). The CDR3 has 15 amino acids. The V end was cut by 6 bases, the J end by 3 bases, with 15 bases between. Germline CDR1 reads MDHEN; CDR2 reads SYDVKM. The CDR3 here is CASRPPDRFYNEQFF. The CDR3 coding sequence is TGTGCCAGCAGACCACCCGACAGGTTCTACAATGAGCAGTTCTTC.

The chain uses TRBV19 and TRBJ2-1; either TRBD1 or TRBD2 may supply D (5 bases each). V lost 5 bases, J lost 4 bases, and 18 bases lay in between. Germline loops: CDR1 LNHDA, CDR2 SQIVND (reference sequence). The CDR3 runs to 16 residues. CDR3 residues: CASSPIGREMYNEQFF. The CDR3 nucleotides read TGTGCCAGTAGTCCTATTGGCAGGGAGATGTACAATGAGCAGTTCTTC.

CDR3 protein: CANQGLAGTGELFF. The CDR3 DNA reads TGTGCCAATCAAGGGCTAGCGGGCACCGGGGAGCTGTTTTTT. V and J are TRBV30 and TRBJ2-2, with 8 positions matching TRBD2. Germline CDR1 reads GTSNPN; CDR2 reads SVGIG (reference sequence). V shed 8 bases and J 4 bases; nucleotides not matched to a gene: 9. The CDR3 runs 14 residues.

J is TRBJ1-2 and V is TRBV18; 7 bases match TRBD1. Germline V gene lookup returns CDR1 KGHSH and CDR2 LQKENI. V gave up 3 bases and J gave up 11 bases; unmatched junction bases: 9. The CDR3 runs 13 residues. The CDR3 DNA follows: TGTGCCAGCTCACCGACGACGCAGGGGGAGTACACCTTC. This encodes CASSPTTQGEYTF.

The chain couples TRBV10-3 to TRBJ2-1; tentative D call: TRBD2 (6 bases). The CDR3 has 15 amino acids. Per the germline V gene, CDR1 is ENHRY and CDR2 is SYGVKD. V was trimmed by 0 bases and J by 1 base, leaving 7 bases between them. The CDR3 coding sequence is TGTGCCATCAGTGAGTCGGGGGGATCCTACAATGAGCAGTTCTTC. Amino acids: CAISESGGSYNEQFF.

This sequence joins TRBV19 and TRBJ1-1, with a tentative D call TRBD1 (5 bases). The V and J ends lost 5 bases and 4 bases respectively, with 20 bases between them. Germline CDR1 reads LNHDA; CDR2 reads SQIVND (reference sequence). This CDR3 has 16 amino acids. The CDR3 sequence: CASSSRDGRMSTEAFF. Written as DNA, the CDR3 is TGTGCCAGTAGTTCCCGGGACGGTCGAATGAGCACTGAAGCTTTCTTT.

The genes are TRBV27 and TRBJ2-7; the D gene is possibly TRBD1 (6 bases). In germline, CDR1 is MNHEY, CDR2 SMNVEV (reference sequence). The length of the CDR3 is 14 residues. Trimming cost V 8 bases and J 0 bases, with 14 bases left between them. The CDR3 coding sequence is TGTGCCAGCTCCGCCCAGGACAGCTCCTACGAGCAGTACTTC. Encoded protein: CASSAQDSSYEQYF.

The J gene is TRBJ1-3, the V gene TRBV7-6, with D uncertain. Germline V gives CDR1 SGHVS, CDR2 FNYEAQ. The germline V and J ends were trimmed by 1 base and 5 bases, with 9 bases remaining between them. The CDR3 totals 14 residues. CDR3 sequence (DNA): TGTGCCAGCAGCTTAGGGGAAGGGAGAAACACCATATATTTT. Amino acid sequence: CASSLGEGRNTIYF.

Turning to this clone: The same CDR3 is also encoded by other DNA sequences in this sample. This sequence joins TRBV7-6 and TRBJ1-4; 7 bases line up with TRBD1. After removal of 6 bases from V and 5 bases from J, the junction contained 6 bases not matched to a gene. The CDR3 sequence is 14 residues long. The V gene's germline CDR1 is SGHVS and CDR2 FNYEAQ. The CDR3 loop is CASSTGQSNEKLFF. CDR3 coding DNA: TGTGCCAGCAGTACGGGACAGTCAAATGAAAAACTGTTTTTT.

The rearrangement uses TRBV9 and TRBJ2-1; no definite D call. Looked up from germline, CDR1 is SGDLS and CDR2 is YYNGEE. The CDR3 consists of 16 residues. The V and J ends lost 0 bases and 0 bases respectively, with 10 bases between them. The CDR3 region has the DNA TGTGCCAGCAGCGTAGTGGGCGAGAGCTCCTACAATGAGCAGTTCTTC. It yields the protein CASSVVGESSYNEQFF. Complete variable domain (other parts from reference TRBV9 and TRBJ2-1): DSGVTQTPKHLITATGQRVTLRCSPRSGDLSVYWYQQSLDQGLQFLIQYYNGEERAKGNILERFSAQQFPDLHSELNLSSLELGDSALYFCASSVVGESSYNEQFFGPGTRLTVL.

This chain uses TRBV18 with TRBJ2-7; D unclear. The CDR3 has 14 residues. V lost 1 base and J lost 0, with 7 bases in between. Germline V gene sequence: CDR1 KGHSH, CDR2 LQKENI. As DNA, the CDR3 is TGTGCCAGCTCACCACTTCAGAGCTCCTACGAGCAGTACTTC. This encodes CASSPLQSSYEQYF.

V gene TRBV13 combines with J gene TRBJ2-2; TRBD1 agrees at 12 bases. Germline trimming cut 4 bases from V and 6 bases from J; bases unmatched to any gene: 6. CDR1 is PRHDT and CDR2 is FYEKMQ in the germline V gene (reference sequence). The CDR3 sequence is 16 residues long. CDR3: CASSSRDRGLAGELFF. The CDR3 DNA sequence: TGTGCCAGCAGCTCCCGGGACAGGGGGCTCGCCGGGGAGCTGTTTTTT. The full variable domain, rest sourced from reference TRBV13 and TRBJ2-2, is AAGVIQSPRHLIKEKRETATLKCYPIPRHDTVYWYQQGPGQDPQFLISFYEKMQSDKGSIPDRFSAQQFSDYHSELNMSSLELGDSALYFCASSSRDRGLAGELFFGEGSRLTVL.

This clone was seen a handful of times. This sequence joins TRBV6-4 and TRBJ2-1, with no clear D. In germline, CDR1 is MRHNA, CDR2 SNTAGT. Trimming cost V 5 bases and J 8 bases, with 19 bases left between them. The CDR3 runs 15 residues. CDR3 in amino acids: CASSIASFGSDEQFF. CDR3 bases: TGTGCCAGCAGTATTGCGTCCTTCGGCTCCGATGAGCAGTTCTTC.